This TCR beta chain was observed in a study of response to subunit inactivated influenza vaccine. Study results and caveats: T cells newly recruited by each seasonal influenza vaccination are few, the authors suggested.

V shed 3 bases, J shed 7 bases, and the junction held 16 bases outside the gene matches. CDR3 length: 17 amino acids. Germline V lookup: CDR1 MDHEN, CDR2 SYDVKM. This clonotype was picked up a small number of times. Its antigen is not known. TCRdb reprocessed the RT-PCR reads with MiXCR, giving one entry per CDR3 protein. The data hold about 570,000 distinct CDR3 sequences, with approximately 10% observed a single time. The data were also submitted as part of a second study, on T cells expressing NK-cell markers. From that report: It was by 5'RACE template switching with UMIs that TCR beta cDNA was made. HCMV seropositivity marked most of the eight sequenced donors; one was seronegative. Only alpha-beta TCR T cells were sorted in several experiments, using an anti-gamma-delta TCR antibody.

This chain uses TRBV28 with TRBJ2-7, with TRBD2 identical over 9 bases. The sequencing used PBMCs from blood, collected on the day of vaccination. This sequence originates from a man over 45 who received an inactivated influenza vaccine. CDR3 residues: CASSFKLDLAGSLEQYF. The DNA for the CDR3 is TGTGCCAGCAGTTTTAAGTTGGATCTAGCGGGATCCTTGGAGCAGTACTTC.